The 10 T cell receptor beta chains given below trace back to one sample, sequenced in a study of T cells after yellow fever vaccination. TCRdb analysed the 5' RACE reads with MiXCR anew, one entry per CDR3 protein. The profile shows under 200,000 distinct CDR3 sequences, around 7.3% of them singletons. The source was CD4+ T cells sorted from PBMCs, collected roughly 5 days after the first yellow fever vaccination. Receptors originate from a man aged 18 to 30 who received the YFV17D yellow fever vaccine.

This clonotype was detected only a few times. The V and J genes are TRBV3-1 and TRBJ2-7, with 7 bases fitting TRBD1. This CDR3 spans 11 amino acids. Germline assignment: CDR1 LGHDT and CDR2 YNNKEL (reference sequence). The CDR3 is CASSQRDSVHV. The CDR3 coding sequence is TGTGCCAGCAGCCAACGGGACAGCGTCCACGTC.

This clonotype was seen ten or more times. This chain uses TRBV9 with TRBJ1-1; no reliable D call. Germline V gene lookup returns CDR1 SGDLS and CDR2 YYNGEE. The length of the CDR3 is 12 residues. Trimming removed 4 bases from V and 0 bases from J, with 4 bases in between. The CDR3 bases are TGTGCCAGCAGCCGCATGAACACTGAAGCTTTCTTT. It translates to CASSRMNTEAFF.

This clonotype appeared many times. The J gene is TRBJ1-6, the V gene TRBV7-9; D call uncertain. V was cut by 10 bases and J by 9 bases, with 16 bases left in between. The germline V gene encodes CDR1 SEHNR and CDR2 FQNEAQ (reference sequence). The CDR3 is 13 residues long. The CDR3 DNA reads as TGTGCCAACTCACCATCTAGCGGTTCACCCCTCCACTTT. Encoded protein: CANSPSSGSPLHF.

In this sample, this clonotype turned up a few times. V gene TRBV11-2 combines with J gene TRBJ2-2; D is undetermined. Trimming stripped 5 bases from V and 2 bases from J, with 9 bases between. The CDR3 covers 14 residues. From germline, CDR1 is SGHAT and CDR2 FQNNGV. The CDR3, as DNA: TGTGCCAGCAGCACCAGCGCAAACACCGGGGAGCTGTTTTTT. Its translation: CASSTSANTGELFF.

The chain carries TRBV18 and TRBJ1-2; D uncertain. Germline CDR1 KGHSH, CDR2 LQKENI. Trimming cost V 3 bases and J 8 bases, with 13 bases left between them. CDR3 length: 13 residues. The CDR3, as DNA: TGTGCCAGCTCACCCGAAAGGGAACAAGGCTACACCTTC. This translates into CASSPEREQGYTF.

This clonotype was counted many times. This sequence joins TRBV5-6 and TRBJ2-1; D is undetermined. The CDR3 loop spans 13 amino acids. V shed 0 bases and J shed 10 bases, with 11 bases lying between them. Per the germline V gene, CDR1 is SGHDT and CDR2 is YYEEEE. As DNA, the CDR3 is TGTGCCAGCAGCTTGGATGAGGTTAGGGAGCAGTTCTTC. It translates to CASSLDEVREQFF.

As to this clonotype: A much larger clone differs from this one at a single base, so this may be a read error. The rearrangement joins TRBV7-2 to TRBJ2-3; D may be TRBD2 (5 bases). Germline V lookup: CDR1 SGHTA, CDR2 FQGNSA. This CDR3 spans 15 amino acids. This chain's CDR3 is CASSPPRAYTDSQYF. Here the CDR3 DNA reads TGTGCCAGCAGCCCCCCGCGGGCTTACACAGATTCGCAGTATTTT. The whole variable domain, filled in from reference TRBV7-2 and TRBJ2-3, reads GAGVSQSPSNKVTEKGKDVELRCDPISGHTALYWYRQSLGQGLEFLIYFQGNSAPDKSGLPSDRFSAERTGGSVSTLTIQRTQQEDSAVYLCASSPPRAYTDSQYFGPGTRLTVL.

The chain employs TRBV7-2 and TRBJ2-3; the D gene is possibly TRBD2 (5 bases). CDR1 is SGHTA, CDR2 FQGNSA, per germline. The V gene lost 5 bases and the J gene lost 6 bases, with 15 bases spanning the gap. The CDR3 loop spans 14 amino acids. CDR3 residues: CASSLQREPDTQYF. The CDR3 nucleotides are TGTGCCAGCAGCCTACAGAGGGAGCCGGATACGCAGTATTTT. Together with reference TRBV7-2 and TRBJ2-3, the CDR3 gives the full variable domain: GAGVSQSPSNKVTEKGKDVELRCDPISGHTALYWYRQSLGQGLEFLIYFQGNSAPDKSGLPSDRFSAERTGGSVSTLTIQRTQQEDSAVYLCASSLQREPDTQYFGPGTRLTVL.

This clonotype was counted at least ten times. The rearrangement uses TRBV7-9 and TRBJ2-3, with 8 bases matching TRBD2. With V trimmed by 5 bases and J by 3 bases, 7 bases remained unmatched. Per germline, CDR1 SEHNR and CDR2 FQNEAQ (reference sequence). The CDR3 runs to 15 residues. The CDR3, as DNA: TGTGCCAGCAGCCCTCGCCCTAGCGGGACAGATACGCAGTATTTT. Amino acids: CASSPRPSGTDTQYF.

The chain has TRBV12-3 or TRBV12-4 and TRBJ1-1; D call uncertain. V was shortened by 8 bases and J by 4 bases, with 17 bases between the two germline ends. This CDR3 region has 14 residues. CDR3 protein: CASQEARTLTEAFF. For the CDR3, the DNA is TGTGCCAGCCAGGAGGCACGTACGCTCACTGAAGCTTTCTTT.